One and the same sample provided the 18 T cell receptor beta chains below, sequenced in a study of regulatory T cells in long-lasting Graves disease. Arm-PCR of CDR3 regions and iRepertoire HTBI primers were the basis on which TCR beta libraries were built. TCRdb passed the multiplex PCR reads through MiXCR, listing each CDR3 protein once. The sample has around 300,000 distinct CDR3 sequences; around 23% are singletons. Time point noted: persistent/refractory GD, antithyroid drugs over 5 years with positive TRAb. Construction of the TCR library relied on RNA isolated from PBMCs. Specimen: peripheral blood mononuclear cells (PBMCs), collected when the disease was refractory, from a patient treated with antithyroid drugs. These receptors originate from a female donor with Graves disease.

The chain recombines TRBV5-6 with TRBJ1-2; the D gene is possibly TRBD1 (6 bases). Germline V lookup: CDR1 SGHDT, CDR2 YYEEEE. CDR3 length: 17 amino acids. V gave up 3 bases and J gave up 5 bases, with 23 bases separating them. Written as DNA, the CDR3 is TGTGCCAGCAGCTGGGGGGCGCGGGCTCTAGGGTTTTATGGCTACACCTTC. Translated, it gives CASSWGARALGFYGYTF.

This clonotype was seen repeatedly, ten times or more. This chain connects TRBV12-3 or TRBV12-4 to TRBJ1-2; a weak D match, TRBD1 (6 bases). The CDR3 sequence is 17 residues long. The V end was cut by 5 bases, the J end by 1 base, with 20 bases between. CDR3 residues: CASSLAARTDDNYGYTF. CDR3 sequence (DNA): TGTGCCAGCAGTCTGGCCGCCAGGACAGATGATAACTATGGCTACACCTTC.

The table lists this clonotype with a few counts. The CDR3 sequence is CASSLSRSDIRVETQYF. CDR3 nucleotide sequence: TGTGCCAGCAGCTTAAGTCGGTCGGACATCCGGGTAGAGACCCAGTACTTC. This sequence joins TRBV7-9 and TRBJ2-5; the D gene is possibly TRBD1 (5 bases). Germline V CDR1 and CDR2: SEHNR, FQNEAQ (reference sequence). V lost 2 bases to trimming and J lost 4 bases, with 20 bases between them. The CDR3 totals 17 residues.

V usage is TRBV7-2 and J usage is TRBJ2-5; 8 nucleotides match TRBD1. The CDR3 consists of 15 residues. J gave up 7 bases and V 6 bases, and 13 bases lay outside the gene matches. Germline assignment: CDR1 SGHTA and CDR2 FQGNSA. In DNA, the CDR3 is TGTGCCAGCAGTTCTCTCGGGCAGGGGGCGCGGACCCAGTACTTC. Translation: CASSSLGQGARTQYF.

The chain combines TRBV5-1 with TRBJ2-7; no definite D call. This CDR3 is 15 amino acids long. CDR1 SGHRS and CDR2 YFSETQ come from the germline V gene. V was clipped by 1 base and J by 1 base, with 12 bases between them. The DNA for the CDR3 is TGCGCCAGCAGCTTGTCCAGAGGTCCTTCCTACGAGCAGTACTTC. This codes for CASSLSRGPSYEQYF.

This clonotype has ten or more counts. The DNA of the CDR3 is TGTGCCAGCAGTTTAGGGACAGGGGGCTCCTACGAGCAGTACTTC. Translating it yields CASSLGTGGSYEQYF. The V gene is TRBV12-3 or TRBV12-4, the J gene TRBJ2-7, with TRBD1 matching over 10 bases. Losses at the gene ends were 1 base for V and 0 bases for J; bases not matched to a gene: 0. The length of the CDR3 is 15 residues.

This clonotype was counted at least ten times. The chain couples TRBV7-2 to TRBJ1-3; possible D gene TRBD1, 5 bases. The germline CDR1 and CDR2 sequences are SGHTA and FQGNSA. This CDR3 spans 15 amino acids. V dropped 0 bases and J dropped 2 bases, with 8 bases sitting between them. The CDR3, as DNA: TGTGCCAGCAGCTTAGCGGGGGGAACTGGAAACACCATATATTTT. This sequence encodes CASSLAGGTGNTIYF.

The rearrangement uses TRBV18 and TRBJ1-5; D ambiguous. Germline CDR1 KGHSH, CDR2 LQKENI. This CDR3 comprises 13 residues. Trimming cost V 4 bases and J 4 bases, with 8 bases left between them. CDR3 coding DNA: TGTGCCAGCTCACTACAAAAGAATCAGCCCCAGCATTTT. Translated, it gives CASSLQKNQPQHF.

This clonotype occurred a few times. The chain is built from TRBV6-1 and TRBJ2-7; D possibly uses TRBD1 or TRBD2 (5 bases each). CDR3 length: 12 residues. Germline assignment: CDR1 MNHNS and CDR2 SASEGT. Trimming took 8 bases from V and 6 from J, leaving 14 bases between them. CDR3 sequence (DNA): TGTGCCAGCCTGGATGGGGGACGCGAGCAGTACTTC. Translating it yields CASLDGGREQYF.

This clonotype was counted between two and nine times. The chain uses TRBV6-1 and TRBJ2-7, with D possibly matching TRBD1 (6 bases). The CDR3 has 15 amino acids. Trimming left V 7 bases short and J 2 bases short, with 18 bases between. Germline values: CDR1 MNHNS, CDR2 SASEGT. CDR3 loop: CASTERGSPTYEQYF. As DNA, the CDR3 is TGTGCCAGCACCGAGAGGGGGTCGCCCACCTACGAGCAGTACTTC.

This clonotype was counted ten times or more. The chain links TRBV7-2 to TRBJ2-7; 9 nucleotides match TRBD1. Germline V gene lookup returns CDR1 SGHTA and CDR2 FQGNSA. The CDR3 has 14 residues. Trimming took 1 base from V and 3 from J; bases not matched to a gene: 1. The CDR3 nucleotides read TGTGCCAGCAGCTTAGACAGGGGGCTCTACGAGCAGTACTTC. As protein: CASSLDRGLYEQYF.

This clonotype was seen once. CDR3 bases: TGTGCCTGGAAAACAGGGGGCGACGAGCAGTACTTC. Its protein is CAWKTGGDEQYF. This chain joins TRBV30 and TRBJ2-7, with 9 bases aligning to TRBD1. The germline CDR1 and CDR2 sequences are GTSNPN and SVGIG (reference sequence). The CDR3 extends over 12 amino acids. The V gene end was trimmed by 4 bases and the J gene end by 5 bases; junction bases not matched to a gene: 3.

This clonotype has more than one count but fewer than ten. This chain joins TRBV27 and TRBJ1-1; 8 bases agree with TRBD1. V shed 2 bases, J shed 5 bases, and the junction held 7 bases outside the gene matches. The CDR3 sequence is 15 residues long. Looked up from germline, CDR1 is MNHEY and CDR2 is SMNVEV (reference sequence). CDR3 nucleotides: TGTGCCAGCAGTTTAGGGACAGGACTTTTGACTGAAGCTTTCTTT. It encodes CASSLGTGLLTEAFF.

This chain uses TRBV10-3 with TRBJ2-7, with D tentatively TRBD1 or TRBD2 (5 bases each). Germline CDR1 and CDR2: ENHRY and SYGVKD. V was cut by 3 bases and J by 4 bases, with 19 bases left in between. The CDR3 is 16 amino acids. For the CDR3, the DNA is TGTGCCATCAGTGACTCGGGACCCCGCCTTTCTTACGAGCAGTACTTC. Translation gives CAISDSGPRLSYEQYF.

The chain combines TRBV6-1 with TRBJ1-2; the D gene is possibly TRBD1 (6 bases). Trimming removed 6 bases from V and 5 bases from J, with 13 bases in between. The germline CDR1 and CDR2 sequences are MNHNS and SASEGT. The CDR3 is 13 residues long. The CDR3 nucleotides read TGTGCCAGCAGCCCAGGGGACGTTTATGGCTACACCTTC. This gives the protein CASSPGDVYGYTF.

This clonotype was picked up a small number of times. The chain employs TRBV7-9 and TRBJ2-7, with TRBD1 matching over 8 bases. The CDR3 runs to 13 residues. The ends lost 4 bases at V and 4 bases at J; junction bases unmatched: 3. In germline, CDR1 is SEHNR, CDR2 FQNEAQ (reference sequence). CDR3 DNA sequence: TGTGCCAGCAGCTGGCAGGGGGCTTACGAGCAGTACTTC. It codes for CASSWQGAYEQYF.

This clonotype was seen many times. The chain recombines TRBV12-3 or TRBV12-4 with TRBJ1-6; TRBD1 aligns across 8 bases. V trimming: 7 bases; J trimming: 6 bases; junction bases outside the gene matches: 8. This CDR3 comprises 15 residues. The DNA for the CDR3 is TGTGCCAGCACCTCGGACAGGGCGGGTAATTCACCCCTCCACTTT. Protein sequence: CASTSDRAGNSPLHF.

This clonotype was detected ten times or more. V is TRBV12-3 or TRBV12-4 and J is TRBJ1-1; TRBD1 is a possible D gene (5 bases). This CDR3 spans 13 amino acids. V lost 5 bases to trimming and J lost 5 bases, with 12 bases between them. CDR3 sequence (DNA): TGTGCCAGCAGTCAATTCAGGGAAACTGAAGCTTTCTTT. Its protein product is CASSQFRETEAFF.